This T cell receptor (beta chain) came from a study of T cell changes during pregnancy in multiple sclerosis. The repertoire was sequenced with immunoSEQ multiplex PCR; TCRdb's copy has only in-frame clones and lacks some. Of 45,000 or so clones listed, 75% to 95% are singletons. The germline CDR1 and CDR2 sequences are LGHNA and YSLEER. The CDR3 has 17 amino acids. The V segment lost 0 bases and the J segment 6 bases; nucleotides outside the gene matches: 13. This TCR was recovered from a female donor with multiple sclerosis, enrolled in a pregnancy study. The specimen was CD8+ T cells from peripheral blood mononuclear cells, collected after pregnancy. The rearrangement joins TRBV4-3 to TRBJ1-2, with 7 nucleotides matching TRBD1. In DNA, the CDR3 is TGCGCCAGCAGCCAAGACAGCCAGGGGGTTGGGTCGGATGGCTACACCTTC. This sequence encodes CASSQDSQGVGSDGYTF.